This T cell receptor (beta chain) was obtained from a study of cytomegalovirus exposure and HLA in healthy donors. Concerning this clone: Its matching antigen is unknown.

Study-wide results and caveats: Most TCRs appeared rarely, but some public TCRs recurred in many donors. There were some V segments, including TRBV6-2 and TRBV6-3, excluded as indistinguishable. Presence/absence results assume similar sequencing depth per donor, which may not hold. The authors later found most CMV-associated TCR beta chains appeared HLA-restricted.

The CDR3 has 15 residues. Germline V CDR1 and CDR2: MNHEY, SVGAGI. Trimming pared 7 bases from V and 4 bases from J, leaving 17 bases between. PCR used 60 Vbeta primers and 13 Jbeta primers. Profiled with immunoSEQ multiplex PCR; TCRdb holds only in-frame clones, not every one. The sample carries about 98,000 clones, approximately 79% recorded once. The clonotype comes from a male donor in good health and CMV-seronegative. The chain is built from TRBV6-5 and TRBJ1-5; D uncertain. Material for sequencing was PBMCs. CDR3 in amino acids: CASMRWRSGNQPQHF. The CDR3 nucleotides are TGTGCCAGCATGCGGTGGAGGTCGGGGAATCAGCCCCAGCATTTT.